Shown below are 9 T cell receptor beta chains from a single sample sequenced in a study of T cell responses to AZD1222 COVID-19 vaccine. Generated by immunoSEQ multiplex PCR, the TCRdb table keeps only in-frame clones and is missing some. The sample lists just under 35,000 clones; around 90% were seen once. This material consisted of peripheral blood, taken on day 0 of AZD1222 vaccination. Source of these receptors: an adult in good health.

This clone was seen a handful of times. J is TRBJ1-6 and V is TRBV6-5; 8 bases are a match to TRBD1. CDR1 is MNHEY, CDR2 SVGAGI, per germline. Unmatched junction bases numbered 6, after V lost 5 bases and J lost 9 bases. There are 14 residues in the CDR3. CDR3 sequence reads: CASSPGGNSSPLHF. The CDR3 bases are TGTGCCAGCAGTCCAGGGGGCAATAGTTCACCCCTCCACTTT.

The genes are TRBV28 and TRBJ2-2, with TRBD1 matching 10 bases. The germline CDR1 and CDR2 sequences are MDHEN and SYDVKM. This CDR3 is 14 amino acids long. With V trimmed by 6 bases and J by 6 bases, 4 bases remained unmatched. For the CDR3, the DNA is TGTGCCAGCAGGGGACAGGGGCGCCCCGGGGAGCTGTTTTTT. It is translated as CASRGQGRPGELFF.

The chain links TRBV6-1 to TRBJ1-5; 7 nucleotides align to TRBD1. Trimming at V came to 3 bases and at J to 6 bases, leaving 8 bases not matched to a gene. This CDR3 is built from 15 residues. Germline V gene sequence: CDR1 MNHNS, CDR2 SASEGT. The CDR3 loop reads CASSERTGLSQPQHF. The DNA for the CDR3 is TGTGCCAGCAGTGAGAGGACAGGCCTCAGTCAGCCCCAGCATTTT.

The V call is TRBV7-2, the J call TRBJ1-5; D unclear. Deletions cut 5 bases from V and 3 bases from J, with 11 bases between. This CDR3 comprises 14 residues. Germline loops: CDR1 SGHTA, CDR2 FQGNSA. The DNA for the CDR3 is TGTGCCAGCAGCACCGACGGTACCAATCAGCCCCAGCATTTT. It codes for CASSTDGTNQPQHF. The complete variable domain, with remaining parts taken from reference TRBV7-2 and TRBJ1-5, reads GAGVSQSPSNKVTEKGKDVELRCDPISGHTALYWYRQSLGQGLEFLIYFQGNSAPDKSGLPSDRFSAERTGGSVSTLTIQRTQQEDSAVYLCASSTDGTNQPQHFGDGTRLSIL.

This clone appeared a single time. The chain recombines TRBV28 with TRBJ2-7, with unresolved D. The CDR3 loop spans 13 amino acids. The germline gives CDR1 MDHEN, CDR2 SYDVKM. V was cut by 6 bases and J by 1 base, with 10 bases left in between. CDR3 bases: TGTGCCAGCAGCCGTGATTTATCCTACGAGCAGTACTTC. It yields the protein CASSRDLSYEQYF.

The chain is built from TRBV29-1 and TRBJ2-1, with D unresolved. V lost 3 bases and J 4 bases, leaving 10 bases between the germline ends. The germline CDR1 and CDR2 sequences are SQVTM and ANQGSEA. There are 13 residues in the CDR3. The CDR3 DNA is TGCAGCGTTGACCGGGCAGTGTACAATGAGCAGTTCTTC. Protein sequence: CSVDRAVYNEQFF.

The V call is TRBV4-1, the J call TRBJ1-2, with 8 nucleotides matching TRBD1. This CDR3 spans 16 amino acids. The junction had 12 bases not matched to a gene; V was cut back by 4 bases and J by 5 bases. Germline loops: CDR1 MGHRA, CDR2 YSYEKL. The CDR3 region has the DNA TGCGCCAGCAGCCCACCTCTGGCAGGGGGCACTTATGGCTACACCTTC. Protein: CASSPPLAGGTYGYTF.

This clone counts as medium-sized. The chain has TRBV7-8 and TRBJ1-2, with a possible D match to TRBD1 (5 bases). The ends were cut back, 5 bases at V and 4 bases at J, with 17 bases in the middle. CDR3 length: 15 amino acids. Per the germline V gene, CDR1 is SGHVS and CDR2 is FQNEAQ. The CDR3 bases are TGTGCCAGCAGCCCCTTGCAGGGTCCGGCCTATGGCTACACCTTC. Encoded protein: CASSPLQGPAYGYTF.

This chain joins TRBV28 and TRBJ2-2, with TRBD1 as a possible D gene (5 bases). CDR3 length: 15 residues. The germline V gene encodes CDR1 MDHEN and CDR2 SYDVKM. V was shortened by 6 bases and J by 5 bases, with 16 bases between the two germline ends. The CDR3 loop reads CASRTEGHRTGELFF. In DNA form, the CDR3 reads TGTGCCAGCAGAACCGAAGGACACCGAACCGGGGAGCTGTTTTTT.